The clone carrying this TCR beta chain was detected a few times. CDR3 length equals 17 residues. The germline V gene has CDR1 SGHRS and CDR2 YFSETQ. J gave up 10 bases and V 1 base, and 11 bases lay outside the gene matches. The sample is drawn from a study of T cells in Graves' hyperthyroidism and ophthalmopathy. Amplified TCR beta CDR3 regions derived from RNA transcripts. First-round RT-PCR targeting the TCR CDR3 was performed with the HTBI primer set. TCRdb called the multiplex PCR reads again in MiXCR, with one record for every CDR3 protein. The sample has 500,000 to 750,000 distinct CDR3 sequences; approximately 14% are singletons.

The receptor was derived from a woman aged 30 to 39 with Graves' hyperthyroidism. This chain connects TRBV5-1 to TRBJ2-1, with 13 bases fitting TRBD2. Sequenced: blood. Here the CDR3 reads CASSLTWTSGSRGEQFF. The CDR3 bases are TGCGCCAGCAGCTTGACCTGGACTAGCGGGAGTAGAGGAGAGCAGTTCTTC.